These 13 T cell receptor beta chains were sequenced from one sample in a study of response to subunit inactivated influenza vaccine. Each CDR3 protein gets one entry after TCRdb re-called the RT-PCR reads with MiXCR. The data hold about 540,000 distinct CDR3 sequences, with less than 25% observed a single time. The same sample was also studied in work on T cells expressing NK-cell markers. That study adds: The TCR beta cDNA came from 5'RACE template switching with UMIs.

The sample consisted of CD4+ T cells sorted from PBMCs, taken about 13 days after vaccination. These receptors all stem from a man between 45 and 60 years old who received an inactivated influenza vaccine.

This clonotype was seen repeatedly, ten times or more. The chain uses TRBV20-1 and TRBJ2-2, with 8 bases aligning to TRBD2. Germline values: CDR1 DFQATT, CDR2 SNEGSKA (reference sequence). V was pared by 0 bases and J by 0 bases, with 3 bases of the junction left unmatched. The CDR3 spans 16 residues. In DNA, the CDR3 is TGCAGTGCTAGAGATGCGGGACTAGCGAACACCGGGGAGCTGTTTTTT. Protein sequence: CSARDAGLANTGELFF.

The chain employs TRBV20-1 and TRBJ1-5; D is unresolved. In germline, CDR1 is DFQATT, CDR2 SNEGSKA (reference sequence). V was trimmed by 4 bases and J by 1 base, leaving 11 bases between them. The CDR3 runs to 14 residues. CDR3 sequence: CSATRVFSNQPQHF. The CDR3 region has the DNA TGCAGTGCTACCCGAGTGTTCAGCAATCAGCCCCAGCATTTT.

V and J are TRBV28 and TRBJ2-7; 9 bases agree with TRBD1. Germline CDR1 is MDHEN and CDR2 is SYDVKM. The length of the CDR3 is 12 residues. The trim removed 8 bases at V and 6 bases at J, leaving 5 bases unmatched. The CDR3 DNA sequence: TGTGCCAGCCGGGACAGGGTACGCGAGCAGTACTTC. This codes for CASRDRVREQYF.

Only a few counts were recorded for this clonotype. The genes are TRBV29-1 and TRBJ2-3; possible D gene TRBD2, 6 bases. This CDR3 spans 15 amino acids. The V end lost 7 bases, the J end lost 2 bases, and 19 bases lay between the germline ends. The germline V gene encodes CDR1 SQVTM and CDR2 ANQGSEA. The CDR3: CSAGTTRGLTDTQYF. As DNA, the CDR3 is TGCAGCGCCGGGACGACTAGAGGGCTCACAGATACGCAGTATTTT.

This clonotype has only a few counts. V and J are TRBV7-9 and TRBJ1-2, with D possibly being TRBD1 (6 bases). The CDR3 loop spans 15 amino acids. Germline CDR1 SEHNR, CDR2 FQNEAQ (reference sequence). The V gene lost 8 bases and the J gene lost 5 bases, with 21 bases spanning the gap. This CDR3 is CASGRDIPGLYGYTF. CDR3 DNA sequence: TGTGCCAGCGGGAGGGACATACCGGGCCTGTATGGCTACACCTTC.

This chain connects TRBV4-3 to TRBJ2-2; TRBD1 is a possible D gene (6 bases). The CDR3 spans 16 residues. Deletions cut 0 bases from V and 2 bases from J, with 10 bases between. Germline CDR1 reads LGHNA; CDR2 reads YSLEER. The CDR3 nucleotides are TGCGCCAGCAGCCAAGACTGGGGGCGTAACACCGGGGAGCTGTTTTTT. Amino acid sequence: CASSQDWGRNTGELFF.

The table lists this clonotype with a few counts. The DNA of the CDR3 is TGCAGTGCTAGAGTGAGGGTAGGTTCGACTGAAGCTTTCTTT. Encoded protein: CSARVRVGSTEAFF. V and J are TRBV20-1 and TRBJ1-1; D gene unclear. V lost 1 base and J 5 bases, leaving 14 bases between the germline ends. From germline, CDR1 is DFQATT and CDR2 SNEGSKA (reference sequence). CDR3 size: 14 residues.

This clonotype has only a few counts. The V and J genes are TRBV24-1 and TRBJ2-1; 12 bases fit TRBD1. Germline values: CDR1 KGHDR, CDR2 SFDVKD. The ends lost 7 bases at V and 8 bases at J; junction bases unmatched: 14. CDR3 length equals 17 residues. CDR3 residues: CATRRSTGTGGIDEQFF. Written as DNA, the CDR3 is TGTGCCACCAGGCGATCAACCGGGACAGGGGGCATCGATGAGCAGTTCTTC.

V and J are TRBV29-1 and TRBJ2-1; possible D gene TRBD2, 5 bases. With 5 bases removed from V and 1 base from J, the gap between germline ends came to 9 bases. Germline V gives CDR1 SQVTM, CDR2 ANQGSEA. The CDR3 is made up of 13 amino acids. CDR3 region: CSVPGMSYNEQFF. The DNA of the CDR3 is TGCAGCGTTCCGGGGATGTCCTACAATGAGCAGTTCTTC.

CDR3 amino acids: CASSQDNEKLFF. The CDR3 nucleotides read TGCGCCAGCAGCCAAGATAATGAAAAACTGTTTTTT. The chain combines TRBV4-1 with TRBJ1-4; D is unclear. Trimming pared 0 bases from V and 4 bases from J, leaving 0 bases between. This CDR3 comprises 12 residues. CDR1 is MGHRA, CDR2 YSYEKL, per germline.

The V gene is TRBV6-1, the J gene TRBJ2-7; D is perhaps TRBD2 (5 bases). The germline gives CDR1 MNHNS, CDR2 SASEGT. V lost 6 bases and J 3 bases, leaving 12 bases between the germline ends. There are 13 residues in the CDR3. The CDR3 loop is CASSNGLLYEQYF. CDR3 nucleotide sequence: TGTGCCAGCAGCAACGGACTCCTCTACGAGCAGTACTTC.

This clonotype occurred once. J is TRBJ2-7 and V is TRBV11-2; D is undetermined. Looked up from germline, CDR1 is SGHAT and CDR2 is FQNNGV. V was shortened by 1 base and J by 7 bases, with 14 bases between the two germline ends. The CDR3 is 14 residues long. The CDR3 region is CASSLGDWRREQYF. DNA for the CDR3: TGTGCCAGCAGCTTAGGTGACTGGCGTCGGGAGCAGTACTTC.

The CDR3 protein is CASSPDMGQGDYEQFF. The CDR3 coding sequence is TGTGCCAGCAGTCCAGATATGGGACAGGGGGACTATGAGCAGTTCTTC. This rearrangement joins TRBV3-1 to TRBJ2-1; 11 nucleotides line up with TRBD1. The germline V gene has CDR1 LGHDT and CDR2 YNNKEL (reference sequence). This CDR3 comprises 16 residues. The ends lost 6 bases at V and 8 bases at J; junction bases unmatched: 12.